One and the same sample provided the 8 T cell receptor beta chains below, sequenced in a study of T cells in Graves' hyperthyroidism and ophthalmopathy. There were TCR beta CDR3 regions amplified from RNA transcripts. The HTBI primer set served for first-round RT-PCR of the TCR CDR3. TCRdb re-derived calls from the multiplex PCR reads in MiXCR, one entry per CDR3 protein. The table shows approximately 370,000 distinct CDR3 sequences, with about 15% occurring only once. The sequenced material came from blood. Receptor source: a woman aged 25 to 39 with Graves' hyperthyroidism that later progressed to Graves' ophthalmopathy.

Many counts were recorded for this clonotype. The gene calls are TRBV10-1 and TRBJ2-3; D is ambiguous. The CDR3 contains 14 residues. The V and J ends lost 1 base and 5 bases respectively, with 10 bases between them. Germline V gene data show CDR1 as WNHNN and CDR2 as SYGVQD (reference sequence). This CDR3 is CASSEYSLRDTQYF. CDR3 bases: TGCGCCAGCAGTGAGTACTCCCTCAGAGATACGCAGTATTTT.

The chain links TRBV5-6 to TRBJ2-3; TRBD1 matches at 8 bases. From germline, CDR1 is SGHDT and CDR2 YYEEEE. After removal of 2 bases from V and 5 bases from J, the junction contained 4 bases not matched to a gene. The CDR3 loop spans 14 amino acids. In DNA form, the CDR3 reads TGTGCCAGCAGCTTTGGACAGGGCCTAGATACGCAGTATTTT. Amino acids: CASSFGQGLDTQYF.

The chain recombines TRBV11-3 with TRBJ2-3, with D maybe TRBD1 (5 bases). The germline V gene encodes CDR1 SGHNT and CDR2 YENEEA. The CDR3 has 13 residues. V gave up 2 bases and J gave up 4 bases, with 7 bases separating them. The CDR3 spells CASSLTRADTQYF. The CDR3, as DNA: TGTGCCAGCAGCTTAACCAGGGCAGATACGCAGTATTTT.

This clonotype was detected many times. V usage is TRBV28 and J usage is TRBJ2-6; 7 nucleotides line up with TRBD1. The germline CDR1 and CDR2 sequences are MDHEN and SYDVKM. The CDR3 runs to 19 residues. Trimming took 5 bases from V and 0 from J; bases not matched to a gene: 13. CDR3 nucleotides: TGTGCCAGCAGTCAACCTTACCAGGGGGTGGGCTCTGGGGCCAACGTCCTGACTTTC. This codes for CASSQPYQGVGSGANVLTF.

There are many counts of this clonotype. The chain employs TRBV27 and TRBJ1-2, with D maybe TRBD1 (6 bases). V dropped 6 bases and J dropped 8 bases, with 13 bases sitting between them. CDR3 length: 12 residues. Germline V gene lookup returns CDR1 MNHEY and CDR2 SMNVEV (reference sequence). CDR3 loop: CASRGQGKGYTF. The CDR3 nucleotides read TGTGCCAGCAGGGGCCAGGGGAAGGGCTACACCTTC.

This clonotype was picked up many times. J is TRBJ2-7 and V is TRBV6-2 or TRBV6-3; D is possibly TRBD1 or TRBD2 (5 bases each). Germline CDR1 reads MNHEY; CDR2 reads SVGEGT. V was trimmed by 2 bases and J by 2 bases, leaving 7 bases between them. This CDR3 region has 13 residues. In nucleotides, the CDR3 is TGTGCCAGCAGTTACCGGGGCGCCTACGAGCAGTACTTC. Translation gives CASSYRGAYEQYF.

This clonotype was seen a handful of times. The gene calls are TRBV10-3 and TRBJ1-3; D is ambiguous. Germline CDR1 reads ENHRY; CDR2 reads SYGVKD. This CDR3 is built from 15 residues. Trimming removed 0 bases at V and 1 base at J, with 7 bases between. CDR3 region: CAISESATSGNTIYF. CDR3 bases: TGTGCCATCAGTGAGTCTGCCACTTCTGGAAACACCATATATTTT.

The chain's CDR3 is CASSFFGAEQYF. The CDR3 DNA reads TGTGCCAGCAGCTTCTTTGGAGCCGAGCAGTACTTC. The chain has TRBV5-4 and TRBJ2-7; unclear D gene. This CDR3 has 12 residues. The V gene lost 2 bases and the J gene lost 6 bases, with 9 bases spanning the gap. Germline CDR1 is SGHNT and CDR2 is YYREEE (reference sequence).